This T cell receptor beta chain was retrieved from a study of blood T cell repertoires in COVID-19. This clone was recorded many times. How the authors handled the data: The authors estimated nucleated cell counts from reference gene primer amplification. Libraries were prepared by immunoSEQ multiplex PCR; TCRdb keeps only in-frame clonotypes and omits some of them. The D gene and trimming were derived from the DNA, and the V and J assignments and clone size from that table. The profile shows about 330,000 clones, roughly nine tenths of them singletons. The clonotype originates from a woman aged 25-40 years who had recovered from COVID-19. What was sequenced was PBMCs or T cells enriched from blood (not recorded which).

The CDR3 DNA is TGTGCCAGCAGCTTGGCCGCGGTTACGAGGAGTGGCTACACCTTC. It is translated as CASSLAAVTRSGYTF. This chain connects TRBV5-6 to TRBJ1-2, with D unresolved. Trimming took off 0 bases at V and 7 bases at J, with 16 bases between the two ends. CDR1 is SGHDT, CDR2 YYEEEE, per germline. The CDR3 contains 15 residues.